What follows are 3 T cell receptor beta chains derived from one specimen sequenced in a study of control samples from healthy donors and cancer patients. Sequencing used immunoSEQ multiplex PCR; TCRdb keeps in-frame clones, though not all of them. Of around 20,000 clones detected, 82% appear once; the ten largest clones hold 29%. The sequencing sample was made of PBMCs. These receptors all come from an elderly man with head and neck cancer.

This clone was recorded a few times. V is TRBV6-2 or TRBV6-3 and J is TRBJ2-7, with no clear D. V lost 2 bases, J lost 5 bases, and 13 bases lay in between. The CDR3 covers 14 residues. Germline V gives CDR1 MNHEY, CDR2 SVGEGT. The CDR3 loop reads CASSYRKFDHEQYF. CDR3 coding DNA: TGTGCCAGCAGTTACAGGAAGTTTGACCACGAGCAGTACTTC.

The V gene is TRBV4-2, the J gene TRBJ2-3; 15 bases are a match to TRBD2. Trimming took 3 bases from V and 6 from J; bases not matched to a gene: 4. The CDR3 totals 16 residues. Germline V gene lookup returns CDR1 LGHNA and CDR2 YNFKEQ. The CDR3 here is CASSHTGTSGGDTQYF. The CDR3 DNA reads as TGTGCCAGCAGCCACACCGGGACTAGCGGGGGGGATACGCAGTATTTT.

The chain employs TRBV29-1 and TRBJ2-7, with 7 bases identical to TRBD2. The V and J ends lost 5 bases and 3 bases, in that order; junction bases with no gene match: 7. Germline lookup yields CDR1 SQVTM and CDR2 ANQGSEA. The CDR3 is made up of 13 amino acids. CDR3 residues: CSVSGTTGYEQYF. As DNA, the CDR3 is TGCAGCGTTTCCGGGACTACGGGCTACGAGCAGTACTTC.